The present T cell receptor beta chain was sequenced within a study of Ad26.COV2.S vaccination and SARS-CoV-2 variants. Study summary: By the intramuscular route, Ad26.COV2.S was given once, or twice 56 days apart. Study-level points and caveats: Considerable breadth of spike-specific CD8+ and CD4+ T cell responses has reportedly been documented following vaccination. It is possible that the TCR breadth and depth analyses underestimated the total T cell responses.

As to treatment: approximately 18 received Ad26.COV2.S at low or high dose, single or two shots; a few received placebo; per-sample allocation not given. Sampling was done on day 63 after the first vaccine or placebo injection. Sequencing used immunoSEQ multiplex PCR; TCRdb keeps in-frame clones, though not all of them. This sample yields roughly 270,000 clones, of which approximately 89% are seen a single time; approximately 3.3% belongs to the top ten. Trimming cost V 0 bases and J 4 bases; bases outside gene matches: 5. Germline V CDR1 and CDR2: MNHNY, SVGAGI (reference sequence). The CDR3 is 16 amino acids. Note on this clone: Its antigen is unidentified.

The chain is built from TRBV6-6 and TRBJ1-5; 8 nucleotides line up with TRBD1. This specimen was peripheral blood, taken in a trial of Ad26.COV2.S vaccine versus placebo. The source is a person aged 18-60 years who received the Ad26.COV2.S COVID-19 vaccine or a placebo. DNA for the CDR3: TGTGCCAGCAGTTACTCTGGGCAGGGGGCAAATCAGCCCCAGCATTTT. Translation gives CASSYSGQGANQPQHF.